Listed below are T cell receptor beta chains from one sample, sequenced in a study of blood T cell repertoires in COVID-19. Clones were sequenced by immunoSEQ multiplex PCR, and TCRdb holds only the in-frame ones, with some missing. This sample carries around 200,000 clones, approximately 79% of them seen once, and the ten largest clones take roughly an eighth. The sequenced material came from peripheral blood. These receptors originate from a woman between 50 and 59 years old with acute or convalescent COVID-19. Each CDR3 is given with its conserved first and last residue. The D gene is left open where the match is weak. Clone sizes are given selectively: once, few, many, or a class where the clone is expanded.

>TRBD1|TRBV28|.|TRBJ1-1
TGTGCCAGCAGTCCGGGACAGGGGGCTCGGAACACTGAAGCTTTCTTT
CASSPGQGARNTEAFF
>.|TRBV3-1/TRBV3-2|.|TRBJ1-1
TGTGCCAGCAGCCAATCCTCGGGAGGAACGCTGAACACTGAAGCTTTCTTT
CASSQSSGGTLNTEAFF
>.|TRBV27|.|TRBJ2-1
TGTGCCAGCAGTCCGGACCGACTAGTTGCCCTTTACAATGAGCAGTTCTTC
CASSPDRLVALYNEQFF
>.|TRBV5-1|.|TRBJ2-3
TGCGCCAGCAGCCCCGGACAGTCGGGAGATACGCAGTATTTT
CASSPGQSGDTQYF
>.|TRBV3-1/TRBV3-2|.|TRBJ1-2
TGTGCCAGCAGCCAAGATCTATCAGGGTATGGCTACACCTTC
CASSQDLSGYGYTF
>.|TRBV29-1|once|TRBJ2-5
TGCAGCGTTGAACTCAGGGGAGAGACCCAGTACTTC
CSVELRGETQYF
>.|TRBV30|.|TRBJ1-2
TGTGCCTGGACCCTGACTTCTTCGTCCAGCTATGGCTACACCTTC
CAWTLTSSSSYGYTF
>TRBD2|TRBV29-1|.|TRBJ2-1
TGCAGCGTTGCTGCGGGACTAGCGACGTGGAATGAGCAGTTCTTC
CSVAAGLATWNEQFF
>TRBD1|TRBV7-2|.|TRBJ2-7
TGTGCCAGCAGCTTAGTCAGGGGGCCCTACGAGCAGTACTTC
CASSLVRGPYEQYF
>TRBD2|TRBV3-1/TRBV3-2|.|TRBJ2-7
TGTGCCAGCAGCCAAGGGACTAGCGGGATCTACGAGCAGTACTTC
CASSQGTSGIYEQYF
>.|TRBV7-9|.|TRBJ2-5
TGTGCCAGCAGCTTAGCGGGCAGCCAGGAGACCCAGTACTTC
CASSLAGSQETQYF
>.|TRBV24-1|.|TRBJ2-6
TGTGCCACCAGTGATACAGTCTCTGGGGCCAACGTCCTGACTTTC
CATSDTVSGANVLTF
>.|TRBV7-2|.|TRBJ2-6
TGTGCCAGCAGCCCTAAGTACAGTCTCTACTCCGGGGCCAACGTCCTGACTTTC
CASSPKYSLYSGANVLTF
>TRBD2|TRBV9|.|TRBJ2-1
TGTGCCAGCAGCGTAGAGTTTGCCTCTAGCGGGGGGACCTACAATGAGCAGTTCTTC
CASSVEFASSGGTYNEQFF
>TRBD2|TRBV7-2|.|TRBJ2-5
TGTGCCAGCAGCTTAGGGGGACTAGCGGGACGGGAGACCCAGTACTTC
CASSLGGLAGRETQYF
>.|TRBV10-3|.|TRBJ2-7
TGTGCCATCAGTGAAGCAGGCTACGAGCAGTACTTC
CAISEAGYEQYF
>.|TRBV19|.|TRBJ1-4
TGTGCCAGTAGCGGACAAGCCATCCCTGGTGAAAAACTGTTTTTT
CASSGQAIPGEKLFF
>.|TRBV14|.|TRBJ2-6
TGTGCCAGCAGCCAAGATGTAAGGAGCTCTGGGGCCAACGTCCTGACTTTC
CASSQDVRSSGANVLTF
>.|TRBV18|few|TRBJ2-2
TGTGCCAGCTCACCAGGGGAAACAAGGCGGGACACCGGGGAGCTGTTTTTT
CASSPGETRRDTGELFF
>.|TRBV7-2|.|TRBJ2-7
TGTGCCAGCAGCCGCAGGGCGGAAGCCTACGAGCAGTACTTC
CASSRRAEAYEQYF
>TRBD1|TRBV5-4|once|TRBJ1-1
TGTGCCAGCAGCTCACAGGGGTTGTATAACACTGAAGCTTTCTTT
CASSSQGLYNTEAFF
>TRBD1|TRBV30|.|TRBJ1-4
TGTGCCTGGAGCGAGGACAGGAATGAAAAACTGTTTTTT
CAWSEDRNEKLFF
>.|TRBV6-5|.|TRBJ1-6
TGTGCCAGCATGGGGGCATGGAATTCACCCCTCCACTTT
CASMGAWNSPLHF
>.|TRBV16|.|TRBJ2-3
TGTGCCAGCAGCTCCCGACAGTTTAGCACAGATACGCAGTATTTT
CASSSRQFSTDTQYF
>TRBD1|TRBV7-2|.|TRBJ2-3
TGTGCCAGCAGCAGAACGGGACAGGGAGGAGATACGCAGTATTTT
CASSRTGQGGDTQYF
>TRBD2|TRBV7-2|few|TRBJ2-1
TGTGCCAGCAGCTTCCCCGGGACTAGCGGCAGCAATGAGCAGTTCTTC
CASSFPGTSGSNEQFF
>.|TRBV5-4|.|TRBJ2-7
TGTGCCAGCAGCGGCCGGGATAAGGACGAGCAGTACTTC
CASSGRDKDEQYF
>TRBD1|TRBV27|.|TRBJ1-2
TGTGCCAGCGGAAACAGGGGGTGGTACACCTTC
CASGNRGWYTF
>.|TRBV11-2|.|TRBJ1-2
TGTGCCAGCAGCTTAGATCAGGGTCGTACGGGCACCTTC
CASSLDQGRTGTF
>.|TRBV28|.|TRBJ1-1
TGTGCCAGCACCTTGAGAATGGACTGGAACACTGAAGCTTTCTTT
CASTLRMDWNTEAFF
>.|TRBV6-1|.|TRBJ2-7
TGTGCCAGCACTGAACAGGGTCGGCCCCCATACGAGCAGTACTTC
CASTEQGRPPYEQYF